This is a list of T cell receptor beta chains from one sample in a study of blood T cell repertoires in COVID-19. Profiling relied on immunoSEQ multiplex PCR, and the TCRdb table lists in-frame clones only, not all of them. The sample holds around 310,000 clones, nearly 90% seen once. The sample was PBMCs or T cells enriched from blood (not recorded which). These receptors originate from a woman aged 25 to 39 who had recovered from COVID-19. Each CDR3 is given without its conserved first and last residue. Fields, in order: clone size, V gene, J gene, CDR3 protein. A clone size is listed for some rows: how often the clone was seen (once, few, many), or a class if it is expanded.

clone_size: NA; v_call: TRBV5-1; j_call: TRBJ2-3; cdr3_aa: ASSLEAAITTDTQY
clone_size: NA; v_call: TRBV9; j_call: TRBJ2-1; cdr3_aa: ASSVGPSLNEQF
clone_size: NA; v_call: TRBV24-1; j_call: TRBJ2-5; cdr3_aa: ATSDFGSGLYETQY
clone_size: NA; v_call: TRBV5-4; j_call: TRBJ1-2; cdr3_aa: ASSPGGDGYT
clone_size: once; v_call: TRBV21-1; j_call: TRBJ1-2; cdr3_aa: ASSRTGEDYGYT
clone_size: NA; v_call: TRBV18; j_call: TRBJ2-1; cdr3_aa: ASSPRLGGGRSDHNEQF
clone_size: NA; v_call: TRBV27; j_call: TRBJ2-7; cdr3_aa: ASSLGRGFLGYEQY
clone_size: NA; v_call: TRBV14; j_call: TRBJ1-2; cdr3_aa: ASSQVPGMSYT
clone_size: NA; v_call: TRBV12-3/TRBV12-4; j_call: TRBJ2-2; cdr3_aa: ASRLNTGELF
clone_size: NA; v_call: TRBV4-1; j_call: TRBJ1-2; cdr3_aa: ASSPTGVTGQLNYGYT
clone_size: NA; v_call: TRBV7-2; j_call: TRBJ1-1; cdr3_aa: ASSFGTDPPF
clone_size: NA; v_call: TRBV10-3; j_call: TRBJ2-5; cdr3_aa: AISLSTRFGETQY
clone_size: NA; v_call: TRBV23-1; j_call: TRBJ2-1; cdr3_aa: ASSLNFSGSYNEQF
clone_size: once; v_call: TRBV30; j_call: TRBJ1-5; cdr3_aa: AWSGGGGYSNQPQH
clone_size: NA; v_call: TRBV7-9; j_call: TRBJ1-2; cdr3_aa: ASSLASGGYGYT
clone_size: NA; v_call: TRBV19; j_call: TRBJ1-1; cdr3_aa: ASSTGQGTTEAF
clone_size: NA; v_call: TRBV2; j_call: TRBJ2-7; cdr3_aa: ASNDREFYEQY
clone_size: NA; v_call: TRBV27; j_call: TRBJ2-7; cdr3_aa: ASSLSAGANEQY
clone_size: NA; v_call: TRBV19; j_call: TRBJ1-1; cdr3_aa: ASSVVTGAIEAF
clone_size: NA; v_call: TRBV13; j_call: TRBJ2-1; cdr3_aa: ASSPERGGYNEQF
clone_size: NA; v_call: TRBV10-3; j_call: TRBJ2-7; cdr3_aa: AISESAGRAYEQY
clone_size: NA; v_call: TRBV28; j_call: TRBJ1-2; cdr3_aa: ASSFFYPPTPLQGTYGYT
clone_size: NA; v_call: TRBV6-5; j_call: TRBJ2-5; cdr3_aa: ASRRTGGRETQY
clone_size: NA; v_call: TRBV7-9; j_call: TRBJ2-7; cdr3_aa: ASSLETDRTYEQY
clone_size: NA; v_call: TRBV6-5; j_call: TRBJ2-7; cdr3_aa: ASTTTPSPSEQY
clone_size: NA; v_call: TRBV30; j_call: TRBJ1-3; cdr3_aa: AWSVGFGTAQYTIY